Below, 27 T cell receptor beta chains from the same sample are listed, as sequenced in a study of CD8 T cells in Susac syndrome. Random hexamers served to reverse transcribe roughly 0.45 to 1 ug RNA. From the immunoSEQ multiplex PCR reads, TCRdb called clonotypes with MiXCR, one entry per CDR3 protein. The sample has 160,000 or so distinct CDR3 sequences, about 90% seen once. The specimen was CD4+ T cells from PBMCs. The source is a human donor in good health.

CDR3 coding DNA: TGTGCCAGCAGACCGACAGGGATTTACGAGCAGTACTTC. Translating it yields CASRPTGIYEQYF. The chain joins TRBV28 to TRBJ2-7, with 7 bases aligning to TRBD1. CDR3 length: 13 amino acids. V lost 6 bases and J lost 4; bases outside the gene matches: 6. The germline CDR1 and CDR2 sequences are MDHEN and SYDVKM.

The chain recombines TRBV30 with TRBJ1-4; D is uncertain. The germline V gene has CDR1 GTSNPN and CDR2 SVGIG (reference sequence). With 0 bases removed from V and 10 bases from J, the gap between germline ends came to 12 bases. The CDR3 loop spans 13 amino acids. In nucleotides, the CDR3 is TGTGCCTGGAGTGTATCCCTGGGCGGAAAACTGTTTTTT. Residues: CAWSVSLGGKLFF.

The chain couples TRBV30 to TRBJ2-1; maybe TRBD1 (5 bases). CDR3 length: 13 residues. V was cut by 2 bases and J by 6 bases, with 11 bases left in between. The germline CDR1 and CDR2 sequences are GTSNPN and SVGIG (reference sequence). The CDR3 DNA reads as TGTGCCTGGAGTTCAGAAGGGGTCAATGAGCAGTTCTTC. Residues: CAWSSEGVNEQFF.

The rearrangement joins TRBV6-2 or TRBV6-3 to TRBJ2-4; tentatively, D is TRBD1 (5 bases). This CDR3 spans 14 amino acids. V dropped 6 bases and J dropped 2 bases, with 11 bases sitting between them. The germline CDR1 and CDR2 sequences are MNHEY and SVGEGT. CDR3 DNA sequence: TGTGCCAGCAGAAACGCAGGGTCCAAAAACATTCAGTACTTC. Protein product: CASRNAGSKNIQYF.

This chain uses TRBV18 with TRBJ1-2; 10 nucleotides align to TRBD1. CDR1 and CDR2 (germline): KGHSH, LQKENI. The V segment lost 3 bases and the J segment 2 bases; nucleotides outside the gene matches: 3. CDR3 length: 15 amino acids. The DNA of the CDR3 is TGTGCCAGCTCACCCGACAGGGGGCTCAACTATGGCTACACCTTC. As protein: CASSPDRGLNYGYTF.

The chain uses TRBV3-1 and TRBJ2-1; 12 bases fit TRBD1. The CDR3 consists of 15 residues. Germline V lookup: CDR1 LGHDT, CDR2 YNNKEL (reference sequence). V gave up 3 bases and J gave up 10 bases; unmatched junction bases: 7. The CDR3 DNA follows: TGTGCCAGCAGCCATTTAGGGACAGGGGGCCGCGAGCAGTTCTTC. Translation gives CASSHLGTGGREQFF.

CDR3 sequence reads: CSVGARHNEQFF. CDR3 DNA: TGCAGCGTTGGGGCCCGTCACAATGAGCAGTTCTTC. The chain combines TRBV29-1 with TRBJ2-1; D unresolved. CDR1 is SQVTM and CDR2 is ANQGSEA in the germline V gene. This CDR3 has 12 residues. V was pared by 4 bases and J by 5 bases, with 9 bases between.

V usage is TRBV30 and J usage is TRBJ2-7; a possible D gene is TRBD1 (5 bases). This CDR3 has 14 amino acids. CDR1 is GTSNPN, CDR2 SVGIG, per germline (reference sequence). V was clipped by 8 bases and J by 1 base, with 18 bases between them. The CDR3 DNA reads as TGTGCCCGGGCCAACGGTGGGGCGTCCTACGAGCAGTACTTC. It is translated as CARANGGASYEQYF.

The rearrangement joins TRBV20-1 to TRBJ2-5, with no clear D. CDR3 length: 11 amino acids. The V gene's germline CDR1 is DFQATT and CDR2 SNEGSKA (reference sequence). The V end was cut by 3 bases, the J end by 5 bases, with 7 bases between. The CDR3: CSARPGETQYF. CDR3 in DNA: TGCAGTGCTAGGCCCGGGGAGACCCAGTACTTC.

The V call is TRBV27, the J call TRBJ2-7, with TRBD1 matching 9 bases. Trimming cost V 3 bases and J 2 bases; bases outside gene matches: 8. The CDR3 extends over 16 amino acids. Germline V gene sequence: CDR1 MNHEY, CDR2 SMNVEV (reference sequence). The CDR3 reads CASSFRGTGLAYEQYF. The CDR3 nucleotides read TGTGCCAGCAGTTTCAGGGGGACAGGGCTGGCCTACGAGCAGTACTTC.

The table lists this clonotype with a few counts. V and J are TRBV5-1 and TRBJ1-1, with D tentatively TRBD1 (6 bases). Germline CDR1 SGHRS, CDR2 YFSETQ. Trimming shortened V by 1 base and J by 3 bases, and 10 bases separated the two germline ends. This CDR3 spans 14 amino acids. CDR3 in DNA: TGCGCCAGCAGCTTGTGGGACACTTACACTGAAGCTTTCTTT. Its translation: CASSLWDTYTEAFF.

This clonotype was picked up a small number of times. The chain employs TRBV5-8 and TRBJ2-2; D unclear. The CDR3 extends over 15 amino acids. Deletions cut 2 bases from V and 0 bases from J, with 8 bases between. The V gene's germline CDR1 is SGHTS and CDR2 YDEGEE. The CDR3 sequence: CASSFRAANTGELFF. CDR3 nucleotides: TGTGCCAGCAGCTTTCGCGCAGCGAACACCGGGGAGCTGTTTTTT. Using reference TRBV5-8 and TRBJ2-2 for the parts outside the CDR3, the full variable domain is EAGVTQSPTHLIKTRGQQATLRCSPISGHTSVYWYQQALGLGLQFLLWYDEGEERNRGNFPPRFSGRQFPNYSSELNVNALELEDSALYLCASSFRAANTGELFFGEGSRLTVL.

The rearrangement links TRBV5-1 to TRBJ2-5, with TRBD2 matching 12 bases. In germline, CDR1 is SGHRS, CDR2 YFSETQ. CDR3 length equals 15 residues. J lost 5 bases, V lost 4 bases, and 6 bases had no gene match. CDR3 in amino acids: CASSPQTSGSETQYF. CDR3 bases: TGCGCCAGCAGCCCCCAGACTAGCGGGAGCGAGACCCAGTACTTC.

The gene calls are TRBV5-1 and TRBJ1-1; tentatively, D is TRBD1 (5 bases). Germline CDR1 and CDR2: SGHRS and YFSETQ. This CDR3 is 14 amino acids long. Trimming left V 4 bases short and J 1 base short, with 11 bases between. CDR3 in DNA: TGCGCCAGCAGCCACCCGGACACGAACACTGAAGCTTTCTTT. Translation: CASSHPDTNTEAFF.

The J gene is TRBJ2-7, the V gene TRBV5-6; unclear D gene. V lost 0 bases, J lost 5 bases, and 6 bases lay in between. Looked up from germline, CDR1 is SGHDT and CDR2 is YYEEEE. The CDR3 is 12 amino acids. CDR3: CASSLVRDEQYF. CDR3 bases: TGTGCCAGCAGCTTGGTTAGGGACGAGCAGTACTTC.

V usage is TRBV20-1 and J usage is TRBJ2-4, with no clear D. The CDR3 covers 11 residues. Germline V gene data show CDR1 as DFQATT and CDR2 as SNEGSKA (reference sequence). V was shortened by 6 bases and J by 5 bases, with 8 bases between the two germline ends. DNA of the CDR3: TGCAGTGCCGCCAGCCAAAACATTCAGTACTTC. It codes for CSAASQNIQYF.

The chain recombines TRBV19 with TRBJ1-1; D perhaps matches TRBD1 (5 bases). Germline CDR1 and CDR2: LNHDA and SQIVND (reference sequence). V gave up 5 bases and J gave up 0 bases, with 13 bases separating them. There are 15 residues in the CDR3. The CDR3 bases are TGTGCCAGTAGTCCCGAGTCGACAGTGAACACTGAAGCTTTCTTT. Protein sequence: CASSPESTVNTEAFF.

The CDR3 here is CASSQDRGRDGYTF. The CDR3 coding sequence is TGCGCCAGCAGCCAAGACAGGGGGCGGGATGGCTACACCTTC. V and J are TRBV4-3 and TRBJ1-2; the match to TRBD1 covers 8 bases. The V gene end was trimmed by 0 bases and the J gene end by 6 bases; junction bases not matched to a gene: 3. Germline V gene lookup returns CDR1 LGHNA and CDR2 YSLEER. The CDR3 is 14 residues long.

The chain recombines TRBV10-3 with TRBJ2-5; a weak D match, TRBD2 (7 bases). Trimming stripped 8 bases from V and 5 bases from J, with 21 bases between. Per the germline V gene, CDR1 is ENHRY and CDR2 is SYGVKD. The CDR3 runs to 15 residues. CDR3 sequence (DNA): TGTGCCATCGCTCGCCCGGGGGGCCCCCAGGAGACCCAGTACTTC. Translated, it gives CAIARPGGPQETQYF.

This clonotype appeared many times. CDR3 bases: TGTGCCAGCAGCTCCCGAGGGCCAGAGACCCAGTACTTC. It specifies CASSSRGPETQYF. The chain employs TRBV7-9 and TRBJ2-5, with D possibly TRBD2 on 5 matching bases. The V end lost 4 bases, the J end lost 4 bases, and 10 bases lay between the germline ends. The CDR3 length is 13 residues. The V gene's germline CDR1 is SEHNR and CDR2 FQNEAQ (reference sequence).

CDR3 in amino acids: CASSYSLYNSPLHF. The CDR3 DNA reads TGTGCCAGCAGTTACAGCCTCTATAATTCACCCCTCCACTTT. V usage is TRBV6-5 and J usage is TRBJ1-6; unclear D gene. The germline V gene has CDR1 MNHEY and CDR2 SVGAGI. This CDR3 spans 14 amino acids. The V end lost 2 bases, the J end lost 3 bases, and 5 bases lay between the germline ends.

The V gene is TRBV3-1, the J gene TRBJ2-1; possible D gene TRBD2, 5 bases. The V end lost 0 bases, the J end lost 9 bases, and 12 bases lay between the germline ends. Germline values: CDR1 LGHDT, CDR2 YNNKEL (reference sequence). This CDR3 is built from 14 residues. CDR3 region: CASSQDRGIGEQFF. The CDR3 DNA is TGTGCCAGCAGCCAAGATCGGGGAATCGGTGAGCAGTTCTTC.

This clonotype is a singleton in its sample. The V call is TRBV30, the J call TRBJ2-3; the match to TRBD2 covers 10 bases. Germline trimming cut 0 bases from V and 5 bases from J; bases unmatched to any gene: 5. Germline V gene lookup returns CDR1 GTSNPN and CDR2 SVGIG (reference sequence). This CDR3 is 15 amino acids long. The CDR3 DNA reads as TGTGCCTGGAGTGTCCCAGCGGGGGGGGGAGATACGCAGTATTTT. Translation: CAWSVPAGGGDTQYF.

The rearrangement joins TRBV19 to TRBJ2-7; D not certain. The CDR3 is 15 residues long. From germline, CDR1 is LNHDA and CDR2 SQIVND (reference sequence). Trimming cost V 4 bases and J 0 bases, with 13 bases left between them. CDR3 DNA: TGTGCCAGTAGTAACCGGGCGGATAGCTCCTACGAGCAGTACTTC. This gives the protein CASSNRADSSYEQYF.

This clonotype was counted a few times. The chain joins TRBV2 to TRBJ2-2; D unresolved. This CDR3 is built from 12 residues. Deletions cut 5 bases from V and 3 bases from J, with 4 bases between. The germline V gene encodes CDR1 SNHLY and CDR2 FYNNEI. The CDR3 protein is CASSKDTGELFF. The DNA of the CDR3 is TGTGCCAGCAGTAAAGACACCGGGGAGCTGTTTTTT.

The chain is built from TRBV7-2 and TRBJ2-1; D is possibly TRBD2 (5 bases). Trimming removed 5 bases from V and 7 bases from J, with 15 bases in between. Germline-derived CDR1 and CDR2 are SGHTA and FQGNSA. The CDR3 contains 14 residues. CDR3: CASSPRDSANEQFF. The DNA for the CDR3 is TGTGCCAGCAGCCCCCGTGATAGCGCGAATGAGCAGTTCTTC.

The V call is TRBV7-6, the J call TRBJ1-1, with D uncertain. The CDR3 runs 11 residues. Germline CDR1 SGHVS, CDR2 FNYEAQ. The V end was cut by 5 bases, the J end by 8 bases, with 9 bases between. In nucleotides, the CDR3 is TGTGCCAGCAGCCCCCTCTCGGAAGCTTTCTTT. Translation: CASSPLSEAFF. Full variable domain (missing parts from reference TRBV7-6 and TRBJ1-1): GAGVSQSPRYKVTKRGQDVALRCDPISGHVSLYWYRQALGQGPEFLTYFNYEAQQDKSGLPNDRFSAERPEGSISTLTIQRTEQRDSAMYRCASSPLSEAFFGQGTRLTVV.